This T cell receptor (beta chain) originates from a study of blood T cells in healthy people across ages. The germline V gene encodes CDR1 LGHDT and CDR2 YNNKEL (reference sequence). Trimming pared 4 bases from V and 2 bases from J, leaving 11 bases between. The CDR3 spans 14 residues. The table lists this clonotype with a few counts. Sample-barcoded 5' priming and a J-beta primer mix drove a second PCR of about 7 to 11 cycles. TCRdb analysed the 5' RACE reads with MiXCR anew, one entry per CDR3 protein. The table has hundreds of thousands of distinct CDR3 sequences, around a fifth seen once. Sequencing was done on a sample of blood. The sequence derives from a man between 70 and 80 years old in good health. V usage is TRBV3-1 and J usage is TRBJ1-2, with D maybe TRBD1 (6 bases). The CDR3 nucleotides read TGTGCCAGCAGCCCGCAGGGGAAAAACTATGGCTACACCTTC. Translating gives CASSPQGKNYGYTF.